Listed below are T cell receptor beta chains from one sample, sequenced in a study of T-cell reconstitution after alpha-beta-depleted transplantation in children. Each CDR3 protein gets one entry after TCRdb re-called the PCR reads with MiXCR. The sample shows about 590,000 distinct CDR3 sequences, approximately 13% of them seen only once. Sequenced material: PBMCs, mostly from graft donor cells, taken 360 days after TCRalphabeta/CD19-depleted stem cell transplant. These receptor sequences come from a male patient younger than 18 who had a stem cell transplant for acute myeloid leukemia, so the T cells may come from the graft donor. Both conserved end residues are part of each CDR3. A D gene is named only where the DNA matches it firmly. Expanded clones are given a class, and other clones once, few, many or no size at all.

clone size: once
D gene: NA
J gene: TRBJ2-4
V gene: TRBV11-2
CDR3 protein: CASSLGRAEVWAKNIQYF
CDR3 DNA: TGTGCCAGCAGCTTAGGCCGGGCCGAGGTTTGGGCCAAAAACATTCAGTACTTC

clone size: NA
D gene: TRBD2
J gene: TRBJ2-7
V gene: TRBV12-3/TRBV12-4
CDR3 protein: CASSMAPGGSSYEQYF
CDR3 DNA: TGTGCCAGCAGTATGGCCCCTGGCGGGAGCTCCTACGAGCAGTACTTC

clone size: NA
D gene: NA
J gene: TRBJ2-7
V gene: TRBV5-1
CDR3 protein: CASSYPGGAYEQYF
CDR3 DNA: TGCGCCAGCAGCTACCCCGGCGGAGCCTACGAGCAGTACTTC

clone size: many
D gene: TRBD2
J gene: TRBJ2-3
V gene: TRBV20-1
CDR3 protein: CSARISSGRFTDTQYF
CDR3 DNA: TGCAGTGCTAGAATATCTAGCGGGAGGTTCACAGATACGCAGTATTTT

clone size: few
D gene: NA
J gene: TRBJ2-5
V gene: TRBV20-1
CDR3 protein: CSARYGGETQYF
CDR3 DNA: TGCAGTGCTAGATATGGTGGAGAGACCCAGTACTTC

clone size: many
D gene: NA
J gene: TRBJ2-1
V gene: TRBV27
CDR3 protein: CASSAPGNEQFF
CDR3 DNA: TGTGCCAGCAGCGCCCCGGGAAATGAGCAGTTCTTC

clone size: few
D gene: TRBD2
J gene: TRBJ2-7
V gene: TRBV12-3/TRBV12-4
CDR3 protein: CASSELAGVREQYF
CDR3 DNA: TGTGCCAGCAGTGAACTAGCGGGAGTGAGGGAGCAGTACTTC

clone size: few
D gene: TRBD2
J gene: TRBJ2-7
V gene: TRBV20-1
CDR3 protein: CSAVFPGLAGAEQYF
CDR3 DNA: TGCAGTGCCGTTTTTCCGGGACTAGCGGGAGCCGAGCAGTACTTC

clone size: NA
D gene: NA
J gene: TRBJ1-2
V gene: TRBV29-1
CDR3 protein: CSVGRSGGYTF
CDR3 DNA: TGCAGCGTTGGGCGGTCGGGGGGCTACACCTTC

clone size: many
D gene: TRBD2
J gene: TRBJ2-7
V gene: TRBV27
CDR3 protein: CASSLWPSGTYEQYF
CDR3 DNA: TGTGCCAGCAGTTTATGGCCTAGCGGTACCTACGAGCAGTACTTC

clone size: few
D gene: NA
J gene: TRBJ2-5
V gene: TRBV4-1
CDR3 protein: CASSQELSGLGETQYF
CDR3 DNA: TGCGCCAGCAGCCAAGAATTGTCAGGGTTGGGAGAGACCCAGTACTTC

clone size: few
D gene: NA
J gene: TRBJ2-3
V gene: TRBV20-1
CDR3 protein: CSAPIPTDTQYF
CDR3 DNA: TGCAGTGCTCCGATCCCTACAGATACGCAGTATTTT

clone size: many
D gene: NA
J gene: TRBJ2-7
V gene: TRBV18
CDR3 protein: CASSLGAVGEQYF
CDR3 DNA: TGTGCCAGCTCCCTGGGCGCAGTGGGCGAGCAGTACTTC

clone size: few
D gene: NA
J gene: TRBJ2-7
V gene: TRBV18
CDR3 protein: CASSQRSIVSYEQYF
CDR3 DNA: TGTGCCAGCTCCCAACGCAGCATTGTCTCCTACGAGCAGTACTTC

clone size: NA
D gene: TRBD2
J gene: TRBJ2-1
V gene: TRBV4-3
CDR3 protein: CASSQDLQRLAGNEQFF
CDR3 DNA: TGCGCCAGCAGCCAAGATCTTCAGAGGCTAGCGGGTAATGAGCAGTTCTTC

clone size: few
D gene: NA
J gene: TRBJ1-2
V gene: TRBV5-1
CDR3 protein: CASSGGLFNYGYTF
CDR3 DNA: TGCGCCAGCAGCGGGGGACTGTTCAACTATGGCTACACCTTC

clone size: NA
D gene: TRBD2
J gene: TRBJ2-1
V gene: TRBV20-1
CDR3 protein: CSARGTSGIHEQFF
CDR3 DNA: TGCAGTGCTAGAGGGACTAGCGGGATCCATGAGCAGTTCTTC

clone size: NA
D gene: TRBD2
J gene: TRBJ2-4
V gene: TRBV4-3
CDR3 protein: CASSPELAGVGKNIQYF
CDR3 DNA: TGCGCCAGCAGCCCGGAACTAGCGGGGGTAGGCAAAAACATTCAGTACTTC

clone size: NA
D gene: NA
J gene: TRBJ2-7
V gene: TRBV29-1
CDR3 protein: CSVRGVRGWFDVYEQYF
CDR3 DNA: TGCAGCGTCCGAGGGGTCAGGGGATGGTTTGATGTCTACGAGCAGTACTTC

clone size: few
D gene: TRBD2
J gene: TRBJ2-7
V gene: TRBV4-1
CDR3 protein: CASSQVIGLAGVEQYF
CDR3 DNA: TGCGCCAGCAGCCAAGTGATAGGACTAGCGGGAGTCGAGCAGTACTTC

clone size: many
D gene: NA
J gene: TRBJ1-1
V gene: TRBV29-1
CDR3 protein: CSVGLGAKNTEAFF
CDR3 DNA: TGCAGCGTTGGACTAGGGGCGAAGAACACTGAAGCTTTCTTT

clone size: NA
D gene: NA
J gene: TRBJ2-2
V gene: TRBV6-2/TRBV6-3
CDR3 protein: CASGQGSGTNTGELFF
CDR3 DNA: TGTGCCAGCGGCCAAGGGAGTGGGACGAACACCGGGGAGCTGTTTTTT

clone size: many
D gene: NA
J gene: TRBJ2-7
V gene: TRBV29-1
CDR3 protein: CSVAALGFAYEQYF
CDR3 DNA: TGCAGCGTTGCAGCACTAGGGTTCGCCTACGAGCAGTACTTC

clone size: NA
D gene: TRBD2
J gene: TRBJ2-1
V gene: TRBV11-2
CDR3 protein: CASTLKGLFLAGGYNEQFF
CDR3 DNA: TGTGCCAGCACCCTAAAGGGACTTTTCCTAGCGGGAGGCTACAATGAGCAGTTCTTC

clone size: NA
D gene: TRBD2
J gene: TRBJ2-7
V gene: TRBV5-1
CDR3 protein: CASSLRLAGEGEQYF
CDR3 DNA: TGCGCCAGCAGCTTGCGACTAGCGGGAGAAGGCGAGCAGTACTTC

clone size: NA
D gene: NA
J gene: TRBJ2-7
V gene: TRBV27
CDR3 protein: CASRHRAGTLSYEQYF
CDR3 DNA: TGTGCCAGCAGGCATAGGGCAGGGACCCTCTCCTACGAGCAGTACTTC

clone size: NA
D gene: NA
J gene: TRBJ1-5
V gene: TRBV5-1
CDR3 protein: CASSLTHGGDQPQHF
CDR3 DNA: TGCGCCAGCAGCTTAACACACGGAGGGGATCAGCCCCAGCATTTT

clone size: NA
D gene: NA
J gene: TRBJ2-5
V gene: TRBV18
CDR3 protein: CASSPTQLQETQYF
CDR3 DNA: TGTGCCAGCTCACCAACGCAGCTCCAAGAGACCCAGTACTTC

clone size: few
D gene: NA
J gene: TRBJ2-4
V gene: TRBV29-1
CDR3 protein: CSIRTELAKNIQYF
CDR3 DNA: TGCAGCATTCGGACAGAGCTAGCCAAAAACATTCAGTACTTC

clone size: many
D gene: NA
J gene: TRBJ2-7
V gene: TRBV12-3/TRBV12-4
CDR3 protein: CASSSILGPLADEQYF
CDR3 DNA: TGTGCCAGCAGCTCTATCCTGGGACCATTGGCCGACGAGCAGTACTTC

clone size: once
D gene: TRBD1
J gene: TRBJ1-1
V gene: TRBV7-9
CDR3 protein: CASSWEQGAEAFF
CDR3 DNA: TGTGCCAGCAGCTGGGAACAGGGGGCGGAAGCTTTCTTT

clone size: few
D gene: TRBD1
J gene: TRBJ2-5
V gene: TRBV18
CDR3 protein: CASSQEQGAGTQYF
CDR3 DNA: TGTGCCAGCTCTCAAGAACAGGGGGCTGGGACCCAGTACTTC

clone size: many
D gene: TRBD1
J gene: TRBJ2-5
V gene: TRBV25-1
CDR3 protein: CASSLAGQGIETQYF
CDR3 DNA: TGTGCCAGCAGTCTCGCTGGACAGGGGATAGAGACCCAGTACTTC

clone size: few
D gene: NA
J gene: TRBJ1-2
V gene: TRBV28
CDR3 protein: CASSIGSYGYTF
CDR3 DNA: TGTGCCAGCAGTATCGGGAGTTATGGCTACACCTTC

clone size: NA
D gene: NA
J gene: TRBJ1-2
V gene: TRBV5-6
CDR3 protein: CASSLPFNTRGKGYTF
CDR3 DNA: TGTGCCAGCAGCCTGCCTTTTAACACGAGGGGTAAGGGCTACACCTTC

clone size: few
D gene: TRBD2
J gene: TRBJ2-7
V gene: TRBV7-6
CDR3 protein: CASSSWASGSVNEQYF
CDR3 DNA: TGTGCCAGCAGCTCCTGGGCTAGCGGGAGCGTGAACGAGCAGTACTTC

clone size: NA
D gene: TRBD1
J gene: TRBJ2-1
V gene: TRBV6-2/TRBV6-3
CDR3 protein: CASSYLTGSSYNEQFF
CDR3 DNA: TGTGCCAGCAGTTACCTGACAGGGAGCTCCTACAATGAGCAGTTCTTC

clone size: few
D gene: NA
J gene: TRBJ1-2
V gene: TRBV7-9
CDR3 protein: CASSGPQGLSYGYTF
CDR3 DNA: TGTGCCAGCAGCGGTCCGCAGGGTCTCTCCTATGGCTACACCTTC

clone size: many
D gene: NA
J gene: TRBJ2-3
V gene: TRBV29-1
CDR3 protein: CSVESIAPGSDTQYF
CDR3 DNA: TGCAGCGTTGAATCGATCGCACCCGGGTCGGATACGCAGTATTTT

clone size: NA
D gene: NA
J gene: TRBJ2-7
V gene: TRBV28
CDR3 protein: CASNEDLNYEQYF
CDR3 DNA: TGTGCCAGCAACGAAGACTTAAACTACGAGCAGTACTTC

clone size: once
D gene: NA
J gene: TRBJ2-1
V gene: TRBV11-2
CDR3 protein: CASSPGNDEQFF
CDR3 DNA: TGTGCCAGCAGCCCCGGAAACGATGAGCAGTTCTTC